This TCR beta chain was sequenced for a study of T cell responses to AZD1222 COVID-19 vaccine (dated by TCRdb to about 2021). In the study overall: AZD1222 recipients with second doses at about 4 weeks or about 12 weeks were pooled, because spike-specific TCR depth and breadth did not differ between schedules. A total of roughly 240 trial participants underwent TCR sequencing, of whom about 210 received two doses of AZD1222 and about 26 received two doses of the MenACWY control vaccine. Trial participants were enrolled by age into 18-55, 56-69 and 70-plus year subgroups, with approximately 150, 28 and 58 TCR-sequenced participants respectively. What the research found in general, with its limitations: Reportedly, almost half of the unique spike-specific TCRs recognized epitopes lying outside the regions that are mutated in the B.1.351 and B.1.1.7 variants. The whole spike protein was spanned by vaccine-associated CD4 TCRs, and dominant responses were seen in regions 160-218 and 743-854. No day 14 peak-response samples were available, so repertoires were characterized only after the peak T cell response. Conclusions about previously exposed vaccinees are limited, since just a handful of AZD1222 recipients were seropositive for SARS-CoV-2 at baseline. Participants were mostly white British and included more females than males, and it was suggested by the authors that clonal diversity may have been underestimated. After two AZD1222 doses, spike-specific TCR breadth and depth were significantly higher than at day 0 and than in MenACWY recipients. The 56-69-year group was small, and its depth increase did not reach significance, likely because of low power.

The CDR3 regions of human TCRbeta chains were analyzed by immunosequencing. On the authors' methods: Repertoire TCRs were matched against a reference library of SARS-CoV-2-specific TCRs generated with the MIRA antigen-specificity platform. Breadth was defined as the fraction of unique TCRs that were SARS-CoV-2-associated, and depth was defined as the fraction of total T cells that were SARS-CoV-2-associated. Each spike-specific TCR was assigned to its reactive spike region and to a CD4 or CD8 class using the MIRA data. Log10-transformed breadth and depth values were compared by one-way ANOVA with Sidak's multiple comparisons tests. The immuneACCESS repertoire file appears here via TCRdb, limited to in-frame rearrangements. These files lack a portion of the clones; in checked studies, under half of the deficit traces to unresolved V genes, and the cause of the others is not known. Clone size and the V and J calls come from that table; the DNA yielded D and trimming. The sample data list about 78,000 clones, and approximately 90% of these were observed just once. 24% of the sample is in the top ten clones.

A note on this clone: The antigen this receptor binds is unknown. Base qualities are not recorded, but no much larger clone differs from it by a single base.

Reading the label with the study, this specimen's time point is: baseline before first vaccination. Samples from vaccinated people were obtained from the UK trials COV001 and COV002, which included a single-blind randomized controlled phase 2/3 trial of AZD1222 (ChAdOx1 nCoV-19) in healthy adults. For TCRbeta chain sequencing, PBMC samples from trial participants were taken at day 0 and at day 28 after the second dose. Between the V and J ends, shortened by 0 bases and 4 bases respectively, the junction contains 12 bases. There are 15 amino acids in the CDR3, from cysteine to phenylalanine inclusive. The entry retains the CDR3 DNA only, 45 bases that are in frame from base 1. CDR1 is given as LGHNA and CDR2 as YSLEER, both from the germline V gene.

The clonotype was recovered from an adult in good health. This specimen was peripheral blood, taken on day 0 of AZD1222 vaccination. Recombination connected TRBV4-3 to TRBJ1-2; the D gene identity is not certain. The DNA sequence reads TGCGCCAGCAGCCAAGAACCCTCGGCTATCTATGGCTACACCTTC. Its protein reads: CASSQEPSAIYGYTF.